The clone carrying this T cell receptor beta chain was counted once. The entry originates in a study of Ad26.COV2.S vaccination and SARS-CoV-2 variants. Germline assignment: CDR1 SGHRS and CDR2 YFSETQ. The CDR3 is made up of 14 amino acids. V was trimmed by 9 bases and J by 6 bases, leaving 18 bases between them. This table comes from immunoSEQ multiplex PCR, and its TCRdb copy is limited to in-frame clones, with some not included. The sample holds hundreds of thousands of clones, 70% to 90% seen once. The treatment is: over 15 received Ad26.COV2.S at low or high dose, single or two shots; several received placebo; per-sample allocation not given. Sampling was done on day 63 after the first vaccine or placebo injection.

The material sequenced was peripheral blood, taken in a trial of Ad26.COV2.S vaccine versus placebo. This TCR came from a person aged 18 to 59 who received the Ad26.COV2.S COVID-19 vaccine or a placebo. This chain links TRBV5-1 with TRBJ2-2; weak D call: TRBD2 (5 bases). DNA for the CDR3: TGCGCCACCTCCCGGGTGTCCGGGGCCGGGGAGCTGTTTTTT. Its translation is CATSRVSGAGELFF.